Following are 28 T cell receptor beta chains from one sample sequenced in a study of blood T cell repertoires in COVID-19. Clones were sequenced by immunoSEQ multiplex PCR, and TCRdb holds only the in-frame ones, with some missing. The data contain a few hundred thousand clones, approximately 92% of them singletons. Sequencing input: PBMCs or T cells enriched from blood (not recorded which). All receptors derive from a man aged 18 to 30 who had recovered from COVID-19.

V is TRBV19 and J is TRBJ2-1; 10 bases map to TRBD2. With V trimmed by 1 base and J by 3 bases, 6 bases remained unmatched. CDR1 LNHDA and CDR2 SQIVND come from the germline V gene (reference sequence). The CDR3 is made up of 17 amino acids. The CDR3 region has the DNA TGTGCCAGTAGTATAGTCAACCTAGCGGGAGTCTACAATGAGCAGTTCTTC. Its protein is CASSIVNLAGVYNEQFF.

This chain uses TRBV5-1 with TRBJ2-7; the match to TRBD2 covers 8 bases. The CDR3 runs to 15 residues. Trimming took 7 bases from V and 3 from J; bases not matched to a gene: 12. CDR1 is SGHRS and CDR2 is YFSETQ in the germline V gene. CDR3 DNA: TGCGCCAGCCAAGATGATACGGGAGGGGGCTACGAGCAGTACTTC. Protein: CASQDDTGGGYEQYF.

As DNA, the CDR3 is TGCGCCAGCAGCCGTGAAACTACCGGGGAGCTGTTTTTT. It translates to CASSRETTGELFF. This rearrangement joins TRBV4-1 to TRBJ2-2; D gene unclear. Germline loops: CDR1 MGHRA, CDR2 YSYEKL. V was pared by 4 bases and J by 5 bases, with 8 bases between. This CDR3 is 13 amino acids long.

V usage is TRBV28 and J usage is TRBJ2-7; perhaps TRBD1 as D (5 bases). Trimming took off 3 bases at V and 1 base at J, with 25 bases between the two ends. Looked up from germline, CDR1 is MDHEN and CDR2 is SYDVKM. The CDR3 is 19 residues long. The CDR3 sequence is CASSFRPTPHRSPSYEQYF. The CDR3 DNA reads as TGTGCCAGCAGTTTTCGCCCGACCCCCCACAGGAGCCCGTCCTACGAGCAGTACTTC. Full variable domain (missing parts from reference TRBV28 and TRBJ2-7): DVKVTQSSRYLVKRTGEKVFLECVQDMDHENMFWYRQDPGLGLRLIYFSYDVKMKEKGDIPEGYSVSREKKERFSLILESASTNQTSMYLCASSFRPTPHRSPSYEQYFGPGTRLTVT.

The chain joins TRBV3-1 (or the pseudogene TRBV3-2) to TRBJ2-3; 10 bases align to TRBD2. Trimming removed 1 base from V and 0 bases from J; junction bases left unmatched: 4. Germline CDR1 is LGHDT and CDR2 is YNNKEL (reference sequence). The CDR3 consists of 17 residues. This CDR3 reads CASSQGRTSGSTDTQYF. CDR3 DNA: TGTGCCAGCAGCCAAGGGAGGACTAGCGGAAGCACAGATACGCAGTATTTT.

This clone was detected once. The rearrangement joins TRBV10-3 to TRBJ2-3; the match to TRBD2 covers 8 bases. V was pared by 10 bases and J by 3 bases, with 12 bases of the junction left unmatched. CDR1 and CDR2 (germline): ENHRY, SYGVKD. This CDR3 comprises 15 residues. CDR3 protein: CASRGALAATDTQYF. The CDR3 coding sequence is TGTGCCAGCCGGGGGGCACTAGCGGCTACAGATACGCAGTATTTT.

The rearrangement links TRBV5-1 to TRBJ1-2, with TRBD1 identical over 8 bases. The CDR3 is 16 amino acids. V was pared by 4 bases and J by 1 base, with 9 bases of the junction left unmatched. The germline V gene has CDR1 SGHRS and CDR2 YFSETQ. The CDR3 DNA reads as TGCGCCAGCAGCGACGGGGGCACAGGGGGTAACTATGGCTACACCTTC. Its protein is CASSDGGTGGNYGYTF.

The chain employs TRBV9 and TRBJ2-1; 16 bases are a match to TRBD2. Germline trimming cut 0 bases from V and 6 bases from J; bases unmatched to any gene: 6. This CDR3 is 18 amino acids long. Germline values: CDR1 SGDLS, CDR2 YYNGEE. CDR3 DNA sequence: TGTGCCAGCAGCGTAGGGGGGACTAGCGGGAGGGCCGTCAATGAGCAGTTCTTC. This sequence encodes CASSVGGTSGRAVNEQFF.

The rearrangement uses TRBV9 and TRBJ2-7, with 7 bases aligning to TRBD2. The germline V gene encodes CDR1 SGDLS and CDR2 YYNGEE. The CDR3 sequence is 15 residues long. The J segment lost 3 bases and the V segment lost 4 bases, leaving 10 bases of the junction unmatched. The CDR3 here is CASSPGLTFFYEQYF. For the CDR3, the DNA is TGTGCCAGCAGCCCGGGACTAACCTTTTTCTACGAGCAGTACTTC.

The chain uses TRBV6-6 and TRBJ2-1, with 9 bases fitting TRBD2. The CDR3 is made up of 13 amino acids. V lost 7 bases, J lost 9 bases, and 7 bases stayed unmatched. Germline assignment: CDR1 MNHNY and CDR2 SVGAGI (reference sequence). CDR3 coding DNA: TGTGCCAGCAAAGGCGGGGGGGTGGGTGAGCAGTTCTTC. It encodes CASKGGGVGEQFF.

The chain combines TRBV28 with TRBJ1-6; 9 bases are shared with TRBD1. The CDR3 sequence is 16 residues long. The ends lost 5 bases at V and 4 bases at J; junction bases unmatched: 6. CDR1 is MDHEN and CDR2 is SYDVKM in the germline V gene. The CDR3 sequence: CASSNRGRLYNSPLHF. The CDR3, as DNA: TGTGCCAGCAGTAACAGGGGGCGGTTGTATAATTCACCCCTCCACTTT.

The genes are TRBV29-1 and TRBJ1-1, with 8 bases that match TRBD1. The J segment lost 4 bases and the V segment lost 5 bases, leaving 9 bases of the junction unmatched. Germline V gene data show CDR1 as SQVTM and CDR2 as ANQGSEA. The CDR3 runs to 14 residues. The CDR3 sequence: CSVFRTGTGTEAFF. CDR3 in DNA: TGCAGCGTTTTTAGGACAGGGACCGGCACTGAAGCTTTCTTT.

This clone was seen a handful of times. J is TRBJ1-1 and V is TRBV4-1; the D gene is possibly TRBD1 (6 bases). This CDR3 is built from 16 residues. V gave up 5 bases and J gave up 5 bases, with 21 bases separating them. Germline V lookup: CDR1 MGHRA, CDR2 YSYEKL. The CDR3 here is CASSVPQAGVRTEAFF. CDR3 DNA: TGCGCCAGCAGCGTCCCCCAGGCAGGGGTGAGGACTGAAGCTTTCTTT.

Here the CDR3 DNA reads TGTGCCAGCAGCTACCTACAGGGGGGAGTCACTGAAGCTTTCTTT. Its protein is CASSYLQGGVTEAFF. This chain uses TRBV13 with TRBJ1-1; TRBD1 matches 8 bases. CDR1 and CDR2 from the germline V gene are PRHDT and FYEKMQ (reference sequence). J gave up 4 bases and V 4 bases, and 8 bases lay outside the gene matches. This CDR3 is built from 15 residues.

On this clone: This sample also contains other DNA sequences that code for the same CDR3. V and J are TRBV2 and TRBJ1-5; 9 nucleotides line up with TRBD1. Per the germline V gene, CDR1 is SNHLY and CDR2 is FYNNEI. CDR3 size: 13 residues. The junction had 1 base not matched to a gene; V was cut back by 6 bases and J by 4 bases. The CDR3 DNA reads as TGTGCCAGCAGCGGGACAGGGAATCAGCCCCAGCATTTT. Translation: CASSGTGNQPQHF. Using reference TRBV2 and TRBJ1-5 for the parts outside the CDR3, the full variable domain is EPEVTQTPSHQVTQMGQEVILRCVPISNHLYFYWYRQILGQKVEFLVSFYNNEISEKSEIFDDQFSVERPDGSNFTLKIRSTKLEDSAMYFCASSGTGNQPQHFGDGTRLSIL.

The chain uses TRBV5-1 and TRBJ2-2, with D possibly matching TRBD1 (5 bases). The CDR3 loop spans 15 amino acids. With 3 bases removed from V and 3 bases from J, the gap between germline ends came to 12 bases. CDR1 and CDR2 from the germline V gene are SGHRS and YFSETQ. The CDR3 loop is CASSSLDSYTGELFF. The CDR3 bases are TGCGCCAGCAGCTCCTTAGACAGTTACACCGGGGAGCTGTTTTTT. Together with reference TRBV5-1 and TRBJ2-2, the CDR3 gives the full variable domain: KAGVTQTPRYLIKTRGQQVTLSCSPISGHRSVSWYQQTPGQGLQFLFEYFSETQRNKGNFPGRFSGRQFSNSRSEMNVSTLELGDSALYLCASSSLDSYTGELFFGEGSRLTVL.

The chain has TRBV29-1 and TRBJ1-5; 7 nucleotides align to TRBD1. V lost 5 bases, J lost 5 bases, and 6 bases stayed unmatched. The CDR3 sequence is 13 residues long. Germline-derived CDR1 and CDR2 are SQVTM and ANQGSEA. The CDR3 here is CSVSTGADQPQHF. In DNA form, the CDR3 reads TGCAGCGTTTCTACAGGGGCCGATCAGCCCCAGCATTTT. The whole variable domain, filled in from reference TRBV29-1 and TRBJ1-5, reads SAVISQKPSRDICQRGTSLTIQCQVDSQVTMMFWYRQQPGQSLTLIATANQGSEATYESGFVIDKFPISRPNLTFSTLTVSNMSPEDSSIYLCSVSTGADQPQHFGDGTRLSIL.

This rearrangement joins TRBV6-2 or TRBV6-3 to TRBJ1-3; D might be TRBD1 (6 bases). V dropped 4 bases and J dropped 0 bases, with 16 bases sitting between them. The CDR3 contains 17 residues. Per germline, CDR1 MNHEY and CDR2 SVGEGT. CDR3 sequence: CASSSGTLLYSGNTIYF. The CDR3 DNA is TGTGCCAGCAGTTCGGGGACACTATTGTACTCTGGAAACACCATATATTTT.

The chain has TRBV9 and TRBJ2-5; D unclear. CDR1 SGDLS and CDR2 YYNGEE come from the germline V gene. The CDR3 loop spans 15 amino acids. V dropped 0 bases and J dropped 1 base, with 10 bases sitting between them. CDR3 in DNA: TGTGCCAGCAGCGTAGACTCGAGGCTCCAAGAGACCCAGTACTTC. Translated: CASSVDSRLQETQYF.

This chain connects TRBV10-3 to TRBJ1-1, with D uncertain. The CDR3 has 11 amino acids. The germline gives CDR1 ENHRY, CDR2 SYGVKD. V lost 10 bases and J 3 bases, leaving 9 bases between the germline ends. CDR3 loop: CATQTYTEAFF. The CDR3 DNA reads TGTGCCACACAAACCTACACTGAAGCTTTCTTT.

CDR3 residues: CARRDSPYNEQFF. The DNA for the CDR3 is TGTGCCCGAAGGGACTCCCCTTACAATGAGCAGTTCTTC. The chain couples TRBV2 to TRBJ2-1, with a tentative D call TRBD2 (6 bases). The CDR3 extends over 13 amino acids. V lost 11 bases and J 4 bases, leaving 15 bases between the germline ends. Germline CDR1 SNHLY, CDR2 FYNNEI.

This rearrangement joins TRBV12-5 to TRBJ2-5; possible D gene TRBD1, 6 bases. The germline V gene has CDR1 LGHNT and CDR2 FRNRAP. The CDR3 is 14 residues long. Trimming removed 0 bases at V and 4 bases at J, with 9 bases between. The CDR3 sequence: CASGLVGGGETQYF. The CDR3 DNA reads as TGTGCTAGTGGTTTGGTAGGGGGTGGAGAGACCCAGTACTTC.

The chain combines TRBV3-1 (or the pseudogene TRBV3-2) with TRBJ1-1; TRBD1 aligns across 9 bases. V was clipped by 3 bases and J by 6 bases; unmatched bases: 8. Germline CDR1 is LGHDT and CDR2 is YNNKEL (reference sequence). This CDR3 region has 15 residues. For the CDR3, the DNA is TGTGCCAGCAGCCATCAACCGGGACAGGGCTCTGAAGCTTTCTTT. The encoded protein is CASSHQPGQGSEAFF.

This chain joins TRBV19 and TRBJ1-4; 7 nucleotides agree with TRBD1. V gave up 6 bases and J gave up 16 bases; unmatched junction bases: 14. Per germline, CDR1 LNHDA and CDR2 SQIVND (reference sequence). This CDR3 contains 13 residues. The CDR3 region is CASSTTGVYTRFF. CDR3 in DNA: TGTGCCAGTAGCACTACAGGGGTATATACGCGGTTTTTT.

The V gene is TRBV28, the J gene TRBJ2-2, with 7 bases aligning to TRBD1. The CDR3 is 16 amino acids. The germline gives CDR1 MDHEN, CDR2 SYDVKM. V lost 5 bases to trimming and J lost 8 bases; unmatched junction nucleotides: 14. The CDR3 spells CASSKTGQLNVGELFF. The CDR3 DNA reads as TGTGCCAGCAGTAAAACGGGACAGCTTAATGTGGGGGAGCTGTTTTTT.

In DNA, the CDR3 is TGTGCCAGCAGCGAGACAGGGACCGGCAATCAGCCCCAGCATTTT. Translation: CASSETGTGNQPQHF. J is TRBJ1-5 and V is TRBV9; 7 nucleotides align to TRBD1. This CDR3 region has 15 residues. V lost 3 bases and J lost 2; bases outside the gene matches: 5. In germline, CDR1 is SGDLS, CDR2 YYNGEE.

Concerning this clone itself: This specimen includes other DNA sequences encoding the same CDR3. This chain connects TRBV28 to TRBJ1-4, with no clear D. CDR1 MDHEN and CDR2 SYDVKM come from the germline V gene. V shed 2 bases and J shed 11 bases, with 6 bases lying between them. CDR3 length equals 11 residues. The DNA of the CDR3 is TGTGCCAGCAGTTTACGAGAGAAACTGTTTTTT. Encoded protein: CASSLREKLFF.

The CDR3 DNA reads as TGTGCCTGGCCGAGGGACTGCCTAGGCCAGCCCCAGCATTTT. Protein product: CAWPRDCLGQPQHF. The V and J genes are TRBV30 and TRBJ1-5; perhaps TRBD1 as D (5 bases). The CDR3 contains 14 residues. Trimming removed 5 bases from V and 7 bases from J, with 18 bases in between. Germline assignment: CDR1 GTSNPN and CDR2 SVGIG (reference sequence).